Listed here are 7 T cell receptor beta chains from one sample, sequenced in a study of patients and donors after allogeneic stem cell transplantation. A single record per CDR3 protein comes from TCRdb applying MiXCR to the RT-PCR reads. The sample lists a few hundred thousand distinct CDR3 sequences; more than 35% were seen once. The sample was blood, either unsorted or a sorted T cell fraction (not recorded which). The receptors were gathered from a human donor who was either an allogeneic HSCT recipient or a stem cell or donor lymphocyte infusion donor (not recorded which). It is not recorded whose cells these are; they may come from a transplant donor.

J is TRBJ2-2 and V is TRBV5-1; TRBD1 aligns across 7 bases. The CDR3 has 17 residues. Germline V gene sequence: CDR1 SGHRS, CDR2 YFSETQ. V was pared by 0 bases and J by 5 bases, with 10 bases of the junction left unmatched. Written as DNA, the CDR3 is TGCGCCAGCAGCTTGGAAAAAACCAGGGGGTTTACCGGGGAGCTGTTTTTT. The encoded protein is CASSLEKTRGFTGELFF.

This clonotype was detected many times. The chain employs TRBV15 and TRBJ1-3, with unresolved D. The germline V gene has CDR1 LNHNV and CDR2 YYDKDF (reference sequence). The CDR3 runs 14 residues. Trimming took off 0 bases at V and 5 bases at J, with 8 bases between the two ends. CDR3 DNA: TGTGCCACCAGCAGAGATCTCGATCGAAACACCATATATTTT. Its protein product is CATSRDLDRNTIYF.

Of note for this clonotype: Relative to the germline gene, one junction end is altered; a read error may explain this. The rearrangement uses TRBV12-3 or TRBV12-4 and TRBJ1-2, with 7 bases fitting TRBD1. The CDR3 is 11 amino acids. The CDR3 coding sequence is TGTGCCAGCAGTTCAGGGGGATTACGACCGTTC. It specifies CASSSGGLRPF.

CDR3 protein: CASSRQGSYNEQFF. In DNA, the CDR3 is TGTGCCAGCAGTAGACAGGGGTCCTACAATGAGCAGTTCTTC. The chain employs TRBV12-3 or TRBV12-4 and TRBJ2-1, with 8 bases matching TRBD1. CDR3 size: 14 residues. V was clipped by 5 bases and J by 1 base; unmatched bases: 1.

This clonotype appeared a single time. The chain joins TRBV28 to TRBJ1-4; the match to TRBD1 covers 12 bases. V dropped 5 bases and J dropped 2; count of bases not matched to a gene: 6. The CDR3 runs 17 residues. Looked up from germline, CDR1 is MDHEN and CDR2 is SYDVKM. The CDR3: CASSLSGTGGTNEKLFF. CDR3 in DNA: TGTGCCAGCAGTCTTTCCGGGACAGGGGGCACTAATGAAAAACTGTTTTTT.

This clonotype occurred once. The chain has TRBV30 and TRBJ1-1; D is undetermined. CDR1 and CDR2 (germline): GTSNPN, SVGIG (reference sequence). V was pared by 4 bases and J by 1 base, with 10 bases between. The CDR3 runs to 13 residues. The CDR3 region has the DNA TGTGCCTGGAATCCTCAGACGAACACTGAAGCTTTCTTT. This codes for CAWNPQTNTEAFF.

The CDR3 bases are TGCGCCAGCAGCCAAGCCCCCGGGACAGGATTATATAATTCACCCCTCCACTTT. This sequence encodes CASSQAPGTGLYNSPLHF. This chain uses TRBV4-1 with TRBJ1-6; TRBD1 agrees at 8 bases. With 1 base clipped from V and 4 bases from J, the junction kept 9 bases outside the gene matches. In germline, CDR1 is MGHRA, CDR2 YSYEKL. This CDR3 has 18 amino acids.